Listed here are 16 T cell receptor beta chains from one sample, sequenced in a study of blood T cell repertoires in COVID-19. Clones were read by immunoSEQ multiplex PCR, and TCRdb kept only the in-frame ones, dropping some. This sample carries approximately 210,000 clones, approximately 82% of them seen once, and the ten largest clones take 15%. Sequenced material: PBMCs or T cells enriched from blood (not recorded which). These receptors were obtained from a man aged 35-49 years who had recovered from COVID-19.

V usage is TRBV27 and J usage is TRBJ2-5, with a tentative D call TRBD2 (6 bases). The germline V gene encodes CDR1 MNHEY and CDR2 SMNVEV (reference sequence). V was trimmed by 1 base and J by 5 bases, leaving 11 bases between them. The CDR3 totals 14 residues. CDR3 DNA sequence: TGTGCCAGCAGTTTATGGGGGAGCGGGGAGACCCAGTACTTC. Translation gives CASSLWGSGETQYF.

The chain recombines TRBV6-5 with TRBJ1-2; 9 positions agree with TRBD1. The V gene's germline CDR1 is MNHEY and CDR2 SVGAGI. The V segment lost 4 bases and the J segment 4 bases; nucleotides outside the gene matches: 7. The CDR3 sequence is 15 residues long. The CDR3 loop reads CASSFSGTGLYGYTF. CDR3 DNA: TGTGCCAGCAGTTTCTCCGGGACAGGGCTCTATGGCTACACCTTC.

The rearrangement links TRBV6-5 to TRBJ1-1, with D tentatively TRBD1 (5 bases). This CDR3 has 15 residues. Germline V gene sequence: CDR1 MNHEY, CDR2 SVGAGI. V was pared by 2 bases and J by 6 bases, with 16 bases between. The CDR3 is CASSYPGGSIAEAFF. DNA of the CDR3: TGTGCCAGCAGTTACCCGGGGGGGAGTATCGCTGAAGCTTTCTTT.

This chain links TRBV20-1 with TRBJ2-3, with 10 bases fitting TRBD2. CDR3 size: 14 residues. After removal of 3 bases from V and 11 bases from J, the junction contained 11 bases not matched to a gene. Germline V lookup: CDR1 DFQATT, CDR2 SNEGSKA (reference sequence). CDR3 protein: CSASRSSGGIGQYF. CDR3 DNA sequence: TGCAGTGCTAGTAGGAGTAGCGGGGGGATTGGGCAGTATTTT.

This chain uses TRBV14 with TRBJ2-7; 9 positions match TRBD2. Trimming took 4 bases from V and 4 from J; bases not matched to a gene: 8. The CDR3 spans 15 residues. The germline CDR1 and CDR2 sequences are SGHDN and FVKESK. CDR3 sequence (DNA): TGTGCCAGCAGCCTCCTACTAGCGGGCTCTTACGAGCAGTACTTC. Residues: CASSLLLAGSYEQYF.

This chain links TRBV5-6 with TRBJ1-2; D not certain. The CDR3 spans 12 residues. Germline CDR1 reads SGHDT; CDR2 reads YYEEEE. Trimming took 4 bases from V and 13 from J, leaving 17 bases between them. As DNA, the CDR3 is TGTGCCAGCAGCCTCGAGGACTTAGGTGTCACCTTC. This codes for CASSLEDLGVTF.

DNA for the CDR3: TGTGCCTGGAGTGGCGCTTACGAGCAGTACTTC. Translating gives CAWSGAYEQYF. The chain carries TRBV30 and TRBJ2-7, with D uncertain. Germline V gene sequence: CDR1 GTSNPN, CDR2 SVGIG (reference sequence). Trimming removed 1 base at V and 4 bases at J, with 5 bases between. This CDR3 spans 11 amino acids.

The chain employs TRBV10-1 and TRBJ1-4; 9 nucleotides align to TRBD1. CDR3 length: 17 amino acids. Germline V gene sequence: CDR1 WNHNN, CDR2 SYGVQD (reference sequence). J gave up 4 bases and V 5 bases, and 11 bases lay outside the gene matches. CDR3 amino acids: CASSLRTRDRDNEKLFF. The CDR3, as DNA: TGCGCCAGCAGTTTACGAACCCGGGACAGGGATAATGAAAAACTGTTTTTT.

This chain links TRBV12-3 or TRBV12-4 with TRBJ1-2; no firm D call. The CDR3 length is 11 residues. Between the trimmed V and J ends, which lost 6 bases and 3 bases, there was a span of 5 bases. DNA of the CDR3: TGTGCCAGCAGGACATACTATGGCTACACCTTC. Encoded protein: CASRTYYGYTF.

This chain connects TRBV7-9 to TRBJ2-5; TRBD1 might be the D (6 bases). The V end lost 10 bases, the J end lost 2 bases, and 20 bases lay between the germline ends. There are 15 residues in the CDR3. Germline V gene sequence: CDR1 SEHNR, CDR2 FQNEAQ (reference sequence). CDR3 sequence: CAIAPIRTAQETQYF. The CDR3, as DNA: TGTGCCATCGCCCCAATCCGGACAGCGCAAGAGACCCAGTACTTC.

The rearrangement links TRBV5-1 to TRBJ1-4; weak D call: TRBD1 (5 bases). V was cut by 4 bases and J by 5 bases, with 18 bases left in between. The CDR3 consists of 16 residues. Germline-derived CDR1 and CDR2 are SGHRS and YFSETQ. This chain's CDR3 is CASSTRQPGANEKLFF. The CDR3 coding sequence is TGCGCCAGCAGCACCCGACAGCCCGGAGCAAATGAAAAACTGTTTTTT.

The chain recombines TRBV30 with TRBJ1-5; unclear D gene. The CDR3 contains 14 residues. V was shortened by 2 bases and J by 7 bases, with 15 bases between the two germline ends. Germline CDR1 and CDR2: GTSNPN and SVGIG (reference sequence). The CDR3 nucleotides are TGTGCCTGGAGTCCAGCCCCTGTCGGGCAGCCCCAGCATTTT. Its protein is CAWSPAPVGQPQHF.

This clone occurred once. This chain joins TRBV19 and TRBJ2-7, with TRBD2 identical over 8 bases. The trim removed 6 bases at V and 2 bases at J, leaving 3 bases unmatched. Germline CDR1 and CDR2: LNHDA and SQIVND (reference sequence). The CDR3 spans 13 residues. In DNA, the CDR3 is TGTGCCAGTAGCCCCGGGAGGGCCTACGAGCAGTACTTC. Amino acid sequence: CASSPGRAYEQYF.

The chain uses TRBV5-4 and TRBJ1-1; TRBD1 agrees at 7 bases. This CDR3 is 11 amino acids long. Germline trimming cut 4 bases from V and 7 bases from J; bases unmatched to any gene: 1. Looked up from germline, CDR1 is SGHNT and CDR2 is YYREEE (reference sequence). The CDR3 region is CASSRDSEAFF. Written as DNA, the CDR3 is TGTGCCAGCAGCCGGGACAGTGAAGCTTTCTTT.

The V and J genes are TRBV5-1 and TRBJ1-4, with D perhaps matching TRBD1 (6 bases). There are 15 residues in the CDR3. In germline, CDR1 is SGHRS, CDR2 YFSETQ. The V end was cut by 4 bases, the J end by 7 bases, with 17 bases between. The chain's CDR3 is CASSLTGSPVEKLFF. In DNA form, the CDR3 reads TGCGCCAGCAGCCTGACAGGTAGCCCTGTTGAAAAACTGTTTTTT.

The rearrangement links TRBV3-1 (or the pseudogene TRBV3-2) to TRBJ1-6; D not certain. The length of the CDR3 is 15 residues. V was trimmed by 5 bases and J by 0 bases, leaving 8 bases between them. Germline assignment: CDR1 LGHDT and CDR2 YNNKEL (reference sequence). CDR3 sequence (DNA): TGTGCCAGCAGCTCTGTGAGCTCCTATAATTCACCCCTCCACTTT. Translating it yields CASSSVSSYNSPLHF.